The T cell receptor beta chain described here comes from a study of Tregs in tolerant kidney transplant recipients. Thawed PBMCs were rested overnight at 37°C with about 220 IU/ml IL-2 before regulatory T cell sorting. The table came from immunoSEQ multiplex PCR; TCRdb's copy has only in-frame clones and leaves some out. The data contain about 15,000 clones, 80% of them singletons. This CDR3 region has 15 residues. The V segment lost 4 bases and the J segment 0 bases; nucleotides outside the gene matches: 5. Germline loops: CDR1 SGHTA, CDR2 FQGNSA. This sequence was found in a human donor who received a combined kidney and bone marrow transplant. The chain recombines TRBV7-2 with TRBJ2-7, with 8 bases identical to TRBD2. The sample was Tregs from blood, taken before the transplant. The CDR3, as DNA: TGTGCCAGCAGCTCTTGGCGGGGGGACTCCTACGAGCAGTACTTC. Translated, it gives CASSSWRGDSYEQYF.